This is a list of T cell receptor beta chains from one sample in a study of blood T cell repertoires in COVID-19. Libraries were prepared by immunoSEQ multiplex PCR; TCRdb keeps only in-frame clonotypes and omits some of them. Here the sample spans around 100,000 clones, about nine tenths being singletons. Sequenced sample: peripheral blood. These TCRs come from a woman aged 45-65 years with COVID-19, enrolled during active disease. The CDR3 runs from the conserved cysteine through the conserved F or W. Fields, in order: clone size, V gene, D gene, J gene, CDR3 protein, CDR3 DNA. The D gene is left open where the match is weak. A clone size is listed for some rows: how often the clone was seen (once, few, many), or a class if it is expanded.

size: .; V: TRBV5-1; D: TRBD1; J: TRBJ2-7; CDR3: CASSRQGEDYEQYF; DNA: TGCGCCAGCAGCCGCCAGGGGGAAGACTACGAGCAGTACTTC
size: .; V: TRBV6-5; D: TRBD2; J: TRBJ2-1; CDR3: CASSLAGGTYNEQFF; DNA: TGTGCCAGCAGTTTAGCGGGGGGGACCTACAATGAGCAGTTCTTC
size: .; V: TRBV9; D: .; J: TRBJ1-5; CDR3: CASSVGGDPTGPQHF; DNA: TGTGCCAGCAGCGTAGGGGGGGACCCCACGGGGCCCCAGCATTTT
size: .; V: TRBV30; D: TRBD1; J: TRBJ1-5; CDR3: CAWSRDSNQPQHF; DNA: TGTGCCTGGAGCCGGGACAGTAATCAGCCCCAGCATTTT
size: .; V: TRBV4-1; D: .; J: TRBJ2-3; CDR3: CASSQDPAEVGTDTQYF; DNA: TGCGCCAGCAGCCAAGATCCAGCTGAGGTCGGTACAGATACGCAGTATTTT
size: .; V: TRBV4-2; D: TRBD2; J: TRBJ2-7; CDR3: CASSQDPSGGSYEQYF; DNA: TGTGCCAGCAGCCAAGATCCCAGCGGGGGATCCTACGAGCAGTACTTC
size: .; V: TRBV30; D: .; J: TRBJ1-3; CDR3: CAWSRGNSGNTIYF; DNA: TGTGCCTGGAGTAGAGGGAACAGTGGAAACACCATATATTTT
size: .; V: TRBV6-5; D: .; J: TRBJ2-2; CDR3: CASSPRVANTGELFF; DNA: TGTGCCAGCAGTCCCAGGGTAGCCAACACCGGGGAGCTGTTTTTT
size: .; V: TRBV10-1; D: .; J: TRBJ2-7; CDR3: CASSESRGSVYEQYF; DNA: TGCGCCAGCAGTGAGTCGCGGGGATCAGTCTACGAGCAGTACTTC
size: .; V: TRBV9; D: .; J: TRBJ1-2; CDR3: CASSVGDRTYYGYTF; DNA: TGTGCCAGCAGCGTAGGCGACAGAACTTACTATGGCTACACCTTC
size: few; V: TRBV28; D: TRBD2; J: TRBJ2-1; CDR3: CASSSSGVAGGLANEQFF; DNA: TGTGCCAGCAGTTCATCGGGGGTAGCGGGGGGCCTGGCGAATGAGCAGTTCTTC
size: .; V: TRBV7-9; D: TRBD1; J: TRBJ1-4; CDR3: CASSYGQGWGATNEKLFF; DNA: TGTGCCAGCAGCTACGGACAGGGGTGGGGTGCAACTAATGAAAAACTGTTTTTT
size: .; V: TRBV18; D: .; J: TRBJ1-5; CDR3: CASSPQGTLYSNQPQHF; DNA: TGTGCCAGCTCACCACAGGGGACACTATATAGCAATCAGCCCCAGCATTTT
size: .; V: TRBV11-1; D: .; J: TRBJ2-7; CDR3: CASSLEAGIHEQYF; DNA: TGTGCCAGCAGCTTAGAGGCAGGGATCCACGAGCAGTACTTC
size: .; V: TRBV10-2; D: .; J: TRBJ2-3; CDR3: CASRAGQNTDTQYF; DNA: TGCGCCAGCAGAGCCGGACAGAACACAGATACGCAGTATTTT
size: .; V: TRBV29-1; D: TRBD1; J: TRBJ1-1; CDR3: CSVGWATGGLNTEAFF; DNA: TGCAGCGTTGGCTGGGCTACAGGGGGATTGAACACTGAAGCTTTCTTT
size: .; V: TRBV9; D: TRBD1; J: TRBJ2-7; CDR3: CASSFQDRGGYEQYF; DNA: TGTGCCAGCAGCTTTCAGGACAGGGGCGGCTACGAGCAGTACTTC
size: .; V: TRBV10-1; D: .; J: TRBJ1-4; CDR3: CASSVGRAPNEKLFF; DNA: TGCGCCAGCAGTGTAGGCAGGGCCCCAAATGAAAAACTGTTTTTT
size: .; V: TRBV6-5; D: .; J: TRBJ2-5; CDR3: CASRLQGWETQYF; DNA: TGTGCCAGCAGATTACAGGGTTGGGAGACCCAGTACTTC
size: .; V: TRBV7-3; D: .; J: TRBJ2-7; CDR3: CASSTSGVGEQYF; DNA: TGTGCCAGCAGCACTTCAGGGGTGGGGGAGCAGTACTTC
size: .; V: TRBV6-5; D: TRBD1; J: TRBJ1-2; CDR3: CASRTSTGGFTGYTF; DNA: TGTGCCAGCAGGACCTCGACAGGGGGTTTTACGGGCTACACCTTC
size: .; V: TRBV18; D: .; J: TRBJ2-7; CDR3: CASSPGGQIYEQYF; DNA: TGTGCCAGCTCACCGGGGGGACAGATCTACGAGCAGTACTTC
size: .; V: TRBV4-2; D: .; J: TRBJ2-2; CDR3: CASSLNSGQNTGELFF; DNA: TGTGCCAGCAGCCTTAACTCCGGACAGAACACCGGGGAGCTGTTTTTT
size: .; V: TRBV28; D: TRBD1; J: TRBJ1-4; CDR3: CASSAPGQQNEKLFF; DNA: TGTGCCAGCAGCGCACCGGGACAGCAAAATGAAAAACTGTTTTTT
size: .; V: TRBV7-2; D: .; J: TRBJ1-6; CDR3: CASSRPGGVINSPLHF; DNA: TGTGCCAGCAGCCGGCCGGGGGGCGTAATTAATTCACCCCTCCACTTT
size: .; V: TRBV27; D: .; J: TRBJ1-2; CDR3: CASSPGAGGGYTF; DNA: TGTGCCAGCAGCCCTGGTGCGGGGGGGGGCTACACCTTC
size: .; V: TRBV5-1; D: TRBD1; J: TRBJ2-3; CDR3: CASSLQGVRSDTQYF; DNA: TGCGCCAGCAGCTTGCAGGGGGTTCGCTCAGATACGCAGTATTTT
size: .; V: TRBV19; D: .; J: TRBJ1-6; CDR3: CASSILPIRRENSPLHF; DNA: TGTGCCAGTAGTATACTACCAATACGAAGGGAGAATTCACCCCTCCACTTT
size: .; V: TRBV7-9; D: .; J: TRBJ2-5; CDR3: CASSLSISRGGEKETQYF; DNA: TGTGCCAGCAGCTTATCCATCTCGAGAGGGGGGGAAAAAGAGACCCAGTACTTC
size: .; V: TRBV6-6; D: .; J: TRBJ2-7; CDR3: CASSYRGAPYEQYF; DNA: TGTGCCAGCAGTTACCGGGGGGCACCCTACGAGCAGTACTTC
size: once; V: TRBV28; D: .; J: TRBJ2-3; CDR3: CASRRDMSTDTQYF; DNA: TGTGCCAGCAGAAGGGACATGAGCACAGATACGCAGTATTTT
size: few; V: TRBV4-1; D: .; J: TRBJ1-1; CDR3: CASSLRTENTEAFF; DNA: TGCGCCAGCAGCCTAAGGACAGAGAACACTGAAGCTTTCTTT
size: .; V: TRBV5-1; D: .; J: TRBJ1-2; CDR3: CASSLDRPNYGYTF; DNA: TGCGCCAGCAGCTTGGACAGGCCCAACTATGGCTACACCTTC
size: .; V: TRBV11-3; D: TRBD2; J: TRBJ2-3; CDR3: CASSSRGLALDTQYF; DNA: TGTGCCAGCAGCTCAAGGGGACTAGCGTTGGATACGCAGTATTTT
size: .; V: TRBV7-3; D: TRBD1; J: TRBJ2-2; CDR3: CASSVTGGAGTGELFF; DNA: TGTGCCAGCAGCGTAACAGGGGGCGCGGGAACCGGGGAGCTGTTTTTT
size: .; V: TRBV19; D: .; J: TRBJ2-7; CDR3: CASSSGQIAYEQYF; DNA: TGTGCCAGTAGTAGTGGACAGATTGCCTACGAGCAGTACTTC
size: once; V: TRBV6-2/TRBV6-3; D: .; J: TRBJ2-5; CDR3: CASSQANLKETQYF; DNA: TGTGCCAGCAGTCAAGCGAACCTGAAAGAGACCCAGTACTTC
size: .; V: TRBV10-2; D: .; J: TRBJ2-7; CDR3: CASSEGRGYEQYF; DNA: TGCGCCAGCAGTGAGGGCAGGGGCTACGAGCAGTACTTC
size: .; V: TRBV30; D: .; J: TRBJ2-3; CDR3: CACRSGLRGGDTQYF; DNA: TGTGCCTGCCGAAGTGGACTTAGAGGTGGAGATACGCAGTATTTT
size: .; V: TRBV12-5; D: .; J: TRBJ2-7; CDR3: CASGFGNRGSTYEQYF; DNA: TGTGCTAGTGGTTTTGGGAATAGGGGCAGCACCTACGAGCAGTACTTC
size: .; V: TRBV3-1/TRBV3-2; D: TRBD2; J: TRBJ2-2; CDR3: CASSPLASGGGTGELFF; DNA: TGTGCCAGCAGCCCCCTCGCCAGCGGGGGGGGGACCGGGGAGCTGTTTTTT
size: .; V: TRBV19; D: .; J: TRBJ2-7; CDR3: CASSISESAYEQYF; DNA: TGTGCCAGTAGTATTTCGGAGTCGGCCTACGAGCAGTACTTC
size: .; V: TRBV19; D: .; J: TRBJ2-7; CDR3: CASNPGGSYEQYF; DNA: TGTGCCAGTAACCCCGGGGGCTCCTACGAGCAGTACTTC
size: few; V: TRBV5-4; D: .; J: TRBJ2-7; CDR3: CASSLSGLGREQYF; DNA: TGTGCCAGCAGCTTGTCGGGACTGGGACGGGAGCAGTACTTC
size: .; V: TRBV2; D: .; J: TRBJ2-7; CDR3: CARQNRDSHEQYF; DNA: TGTGCCAGACAAAACCGGGACTCCCACGAGCAGTACTTC
size: .; V: TRBV9; D: .; J: TRBJ1-6; CDR3: CASSAQDSYNSPLHF; DNA: TGTGCCAGCAGCGCCCAGGACTCCTATAATTCACCCCTCCACTTT
size: .; V: TRBV24-1; D: .; J: TRBJ1-2; CDR3: CATSPSGAYGYTF; DNA: TGTGCCACCAGTCCCTCAGGGGCCTATGGCTACACCTTC
size: .; V: TRBV7-9; D: .; J: TRBJ1-2; CDR3: CASSLAGQGYGYTF; DNA: TGTGCCAGCAGCTTGGCAGGGCAGGGCTATGGCTACACCTTC